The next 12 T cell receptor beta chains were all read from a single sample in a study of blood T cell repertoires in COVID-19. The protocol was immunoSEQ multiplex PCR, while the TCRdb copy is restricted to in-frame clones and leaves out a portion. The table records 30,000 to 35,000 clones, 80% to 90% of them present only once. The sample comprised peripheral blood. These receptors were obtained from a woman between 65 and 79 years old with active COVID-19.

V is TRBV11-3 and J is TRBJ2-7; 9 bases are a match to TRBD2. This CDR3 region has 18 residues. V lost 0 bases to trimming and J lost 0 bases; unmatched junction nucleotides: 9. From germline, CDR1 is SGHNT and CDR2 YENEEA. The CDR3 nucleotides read TGTGCCAGCAGCTTAGAGGCCCTAGGCGGGGGGGACTCCTACGAGCAGTACTTC. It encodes CASSLEALGGGDSYEQYF. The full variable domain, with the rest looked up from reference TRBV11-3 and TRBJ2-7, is EAGVVQSPRYKIIEKKQPVAFWCNPISGHNTLYWYLQNLGQGPELLIRYENEEAVDDSQLPKDRFSAERLKGVDSTLKIQPAELGDSAVYLCASSLEALGGGDSYEQYFGPGTRLTVT.

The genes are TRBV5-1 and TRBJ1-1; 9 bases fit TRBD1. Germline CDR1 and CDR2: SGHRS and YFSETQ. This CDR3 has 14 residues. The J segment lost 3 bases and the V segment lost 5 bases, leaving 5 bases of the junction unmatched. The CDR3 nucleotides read TGCGCCAGCAGTTCGGGACAGGGAGACACTGAAGCTTTCTTT. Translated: CASSSGQGDTEAFF.

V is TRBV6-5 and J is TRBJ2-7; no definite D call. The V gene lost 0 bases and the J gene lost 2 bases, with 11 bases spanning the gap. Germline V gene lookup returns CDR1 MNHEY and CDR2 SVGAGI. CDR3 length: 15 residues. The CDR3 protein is CASSYSTTPTYEQYF. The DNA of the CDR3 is TGTGCCAGCAGTTACTCAACGACTCCTACCTACGAGCAGTACTTC.

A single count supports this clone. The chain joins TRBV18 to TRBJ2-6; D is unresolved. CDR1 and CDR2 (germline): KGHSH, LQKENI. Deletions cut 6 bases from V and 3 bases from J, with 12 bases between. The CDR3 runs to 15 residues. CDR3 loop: CASSSQARGANVLTF. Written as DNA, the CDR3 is TGTGCCAGCTCGTCTCAGGCGCGTGGGGCCAACGTCCTGACTTTC.

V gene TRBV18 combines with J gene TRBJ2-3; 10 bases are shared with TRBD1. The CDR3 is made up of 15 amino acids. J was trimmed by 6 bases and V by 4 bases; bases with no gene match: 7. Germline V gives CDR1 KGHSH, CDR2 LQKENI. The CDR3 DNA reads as TGTGCCAGCTCACGACAGGGGGCACAAATGGATACGCAGTATTTT. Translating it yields CASSRQGAQMDTQYF.

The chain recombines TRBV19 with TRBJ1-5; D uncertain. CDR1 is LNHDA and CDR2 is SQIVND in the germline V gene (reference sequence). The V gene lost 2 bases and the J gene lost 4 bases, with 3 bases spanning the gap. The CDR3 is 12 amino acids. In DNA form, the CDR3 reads TGTGCCAGTAGTATACGGAATCAGCCCCAGCATTTT. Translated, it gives CASSIRNQPQHF. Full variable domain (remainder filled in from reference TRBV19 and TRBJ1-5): DGGITQSPKYLFRKEGQNVTLSCEQNLNHDAMYWYRQDPGQGLRLIYYSQIVNDFQKGDIAEGYSVSREKKESFPLTVTSAQKNPTAFYLCASSIRNQPQHFGDGTRLSIL.

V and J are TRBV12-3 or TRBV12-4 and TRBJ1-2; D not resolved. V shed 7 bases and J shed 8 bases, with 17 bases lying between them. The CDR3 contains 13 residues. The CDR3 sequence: CASTRGSERGYTF. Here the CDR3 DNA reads TGTGCCAGCACCCGAGGCTCCGAAAGGGGCTACACCTTC.

CDR3 bases: TGTGCCAGCAGCTTAGGACAGGGGGTCTTCTATGGCTACACCTTC. Protein product: CASSLGQGVFYGYTF. V and J are TRBV5-4 and TRBJ1-2; 10 bases match TRBD1. Germline lookup yields CDR1 SGHNT and CDR2 YYREEE (reference sequence). Trimming at V came to 2 bases and at J to 4 bases, leaving 5 bases not matched to a gene. This CDR3 has 15 amino acids. The complete variable domain, with remaining parts taken from reference TRBV5-4 and TRBJ1-2, reads ETGVTQSPTHLIKTRGQQVTLRCSSQSGHNTVSWYQQALGQGPQFIFQYYREEENGRGNFPPRFSGLQFPNYSSELNVNALELDDSALYLCASSLGQGVFYGYTFGSGTRLTVV.

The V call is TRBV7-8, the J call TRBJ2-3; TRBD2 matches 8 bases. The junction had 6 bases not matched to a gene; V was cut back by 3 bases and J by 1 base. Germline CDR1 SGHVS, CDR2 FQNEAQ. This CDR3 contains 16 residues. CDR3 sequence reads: CASSFGSGGRTDTQYF. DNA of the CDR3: TGTGCCAGCAGCTTCGGAAGCGGGGGCCGCACAGATACGCAGTATTTT.

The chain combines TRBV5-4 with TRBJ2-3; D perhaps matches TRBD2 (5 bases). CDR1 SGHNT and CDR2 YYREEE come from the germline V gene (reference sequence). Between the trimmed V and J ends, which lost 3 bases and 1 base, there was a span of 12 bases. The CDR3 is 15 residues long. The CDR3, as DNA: TGTGCCAGCAGCTACTCGGGGTCGGGCACAGATACGCAGTATTTT. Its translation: CASSYSGSGTDTQYF.

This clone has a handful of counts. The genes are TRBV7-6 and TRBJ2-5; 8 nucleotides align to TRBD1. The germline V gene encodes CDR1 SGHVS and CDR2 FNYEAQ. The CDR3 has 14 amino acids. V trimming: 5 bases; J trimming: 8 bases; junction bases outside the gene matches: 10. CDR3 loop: CASSPTGERGTQYF. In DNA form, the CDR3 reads TGTGCCAGCAGCCCGACAGGGGAGCGAGGCACCCAGTACTTC.

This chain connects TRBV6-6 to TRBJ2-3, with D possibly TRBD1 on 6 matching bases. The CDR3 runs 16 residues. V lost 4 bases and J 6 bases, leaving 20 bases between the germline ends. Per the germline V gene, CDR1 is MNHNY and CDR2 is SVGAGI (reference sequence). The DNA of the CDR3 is TGTGCCAGCAGTTGGCAGGGGCACACATTAACGGATACGCAGTATTTT. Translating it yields CASSWQGHTLTDTQYF.